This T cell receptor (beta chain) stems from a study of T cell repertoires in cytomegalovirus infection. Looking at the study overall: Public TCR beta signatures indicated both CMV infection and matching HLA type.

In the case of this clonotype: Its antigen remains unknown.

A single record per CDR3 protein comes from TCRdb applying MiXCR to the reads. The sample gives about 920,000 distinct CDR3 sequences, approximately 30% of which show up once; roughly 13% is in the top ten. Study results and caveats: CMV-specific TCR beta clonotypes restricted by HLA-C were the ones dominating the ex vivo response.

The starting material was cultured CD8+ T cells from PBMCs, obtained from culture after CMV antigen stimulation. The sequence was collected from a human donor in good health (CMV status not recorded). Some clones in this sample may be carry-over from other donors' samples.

This CDR3 reads CASSLWGGVGTEAFF. The CDR3 nucleotides are TGTGCCAGCAGCTTGTGGGGAGGCGTCGGGACTGAAGCTTTCTTT. V gene TRBV5-5 combines with J gene TRBJ1-1; D gene ambiguous. This CDR3 has 15 amino acids. Germline lookup yields CDR1 SGHKS and CDR2 YYEKEE (reference sequence). V gave up 1 base and J gave up 5 bases, with 15 bases separating them.